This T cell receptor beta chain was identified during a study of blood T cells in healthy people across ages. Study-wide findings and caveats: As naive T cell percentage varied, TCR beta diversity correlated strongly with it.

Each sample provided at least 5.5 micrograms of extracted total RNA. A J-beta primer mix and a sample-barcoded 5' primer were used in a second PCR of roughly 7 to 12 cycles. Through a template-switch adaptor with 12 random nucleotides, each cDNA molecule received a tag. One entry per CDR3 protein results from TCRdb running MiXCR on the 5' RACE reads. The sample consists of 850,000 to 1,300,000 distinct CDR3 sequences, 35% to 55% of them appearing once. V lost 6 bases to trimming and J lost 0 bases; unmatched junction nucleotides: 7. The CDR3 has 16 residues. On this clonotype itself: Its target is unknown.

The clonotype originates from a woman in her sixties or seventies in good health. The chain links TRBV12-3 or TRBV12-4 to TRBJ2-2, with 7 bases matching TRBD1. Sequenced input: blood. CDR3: CASSPTGAANTGELFF. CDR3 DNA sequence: TGTGCCAGCAGCCCCACAGGGGCTGCGAACACCGGGGAGCTGTTTTTT.